This entry lists 8 T cell receptor beta chains sequenced from one sample in a study of blood T cell repertoires in COVID-19. The method was immunoSEQ multiplex PCR; TCRdb's version includes in-frame clones alone and lacks a portion of them. The sample has some 48,000 clones, approximately 80% seen once. What was sequenced was peripheral blood. Receptor source: a human donor in a cohort sampled during active COVID-19.

The V call is TRBV3-1 (or the pseudogene TRBV3-2), the J call TRBJ1-1; D not certain. The CDR3 extends over 14 amino acids. Germline V gives CDR1 LGHDT, CDR2 YNNKEL (reference sequence). Trimming took 4 bases from V and 5 from J, leaving 14 bases between them. CDR3 DNA sequence: TGTGCCAGCAGCCCACTAGGGCAGCGGACTGAAGCTTTCTTT. This encodes CASSPLGQRTEAFF.

This clone was counted once. The CDR3 here is CAFRLASYEQYF. CDR3 DNA: TGTGCCTTCAGACTAGCTTCGTACGAGCAGTACTTC. The chain is built from TRBV30 and TRBJ2-7, with TRBD2 matching over 7 bases. Germline trimming cut 7 bases from V and 4 bases from J; bases unmatched to any gene: 7. The CDR3 runs 12 residues. Germline CDR1 GTSNPN, CDR2 SVGIG (reference sequence).

This chain links TRBV3-1 (or the pseudogene TRBV3-2) with TRBJ2-2; TRBD2 matches at 11 bases. CDR3 length: 15 residues. The germline V gene encodes CDR1 LGHDT and CDR2 YNNKEL (reference sequence). Unmatched junction bases numbered 3, after V lost 4 bases and J lost 5 bases. CDR3 sequence (DNA): TGTGCCAGCAGCCGTAGCGGGAGGGGAACCGGGGAGCTGTTTTTT. Translated: CASSRSGRGTGELFF.

This rearrangement joins TRBV20-1 to TRBJ2-7, with D possibly matching TRBD1 (6 bases). The CDR3 sequence is 11 residues long. CDR1 DFQATT and CDR2 SNEGSKA come from the germline V gene (reference sequence). Deletions cut 5 bases from V and 5 bases from J, with 10 bases between. The CDR3 loop reads CSASGAHEQYF. The CDR3 DNA follows: TGCAGTGCTTCAGGGGCCCACGAGCAGTACTTC.

A single count supports this clone. The chain recombines TRBV3-1 (or the pseudogene TRBV3-2) with TRBJ2-5, with D possibly TRBD1 on 6 matching bases. From germline, CDR1 is LGHDT and CDR2 YNNKEL (reference sequence). V was cut by 0 bases and J by 1 base, with 18 bases left in between. This CDR3 contains 18 residues. The CDR3 sequence is CASSQESGQKYPQETQYF. The CDR3 DNA reads TGTGCCAGCAGCCAAGAGTCGGGACAAAAATACCCCCAAGAGACCCAGTACTTC.

This rearrangement joins TRBV15 to TRBJ2-4; the match to TRBD2 covers 9 bases. The CDR3 spans 17 residues. After removal of 1 base from V and 5 bases from J, the junction contained 9 bases not matched to a gene. CDR1 is LNHNV and CDR2 is YYDKDF in the germline V gene (reference sequence). As DNA, the CDR3 is TGTGCCACCAGCAGAGGTAGCAGGGCTAGCGGGGAAAACATTCAGTACTTC. It yields the protein CATSRGSRASGENIQYF.

This clone was detected once. The V and J genes are TRBV14 and TRBJ2-3; unclear D gene. CDR1 and CDR2 from the germline V gene are SGHDN and FVKESK. V was trimmed by 1 base and J by 4 bases, leaving 12 bases between them. The CDR3 contains 15 residues. This CDR3 reads CASSQVAAVADTQYF. The CDR3 DNA reads as TGTGCCAGCAGCCAAGTTGCTGCGGTGGCAGATACGCAGTATTTT.

The V call is TRBV7-2, the J call TRBJ2-7, with 10 positions matching TRBD1. Trimming cost V 4 bases and J 1 base; bases outside gene matches: 4. CDR3 length: 15 residues. The V gene's germline CDR1 is SGHTA and CDR2 FQGNSA. The CDR3 region has the DNA TGTGCCAGCAGCTCGACAGGGGGCTCTTCCTACGAGCAGTACTTC. Translating gives CASSSTGGSSYEQYF.